The clone carrying this T cell receptor beta chain was seen only a few times. What it binds is not known. These data come from a study of cytomegalovirus exposure and HLA in healthy donors. This CDR3 region has 16 residues. The trim removed 4 bases at V and 0 bases at J, leaving 9 bases unmatched. Germline V CDR1 and CDR2: SQVTM, ANQGSEA. The PCR contained 60 Vbeta and 13 Jbeta primers. Clones were sequenced by immunoSEQ multiplex PCR, and TCRdb holds only the in-frame ones, with some missing. The repertoire holds around 180,000 clones, with 80% to 85% as singletons. The study, taken as a whole, reports: Cytomegalovirus association was assigned to around 150 TCR beta chains.

This clonotype was sampled from a boy aged 2 to 9 in good health and CMV-seronegative. The V call is TRBV29-1, the J call TRBJ1-1; 9 bases agree with TRBD1. Sequences were obtained from PBMCs. The CDR3 DNA follows: TGCAGCGTTGCCTGGACAGGGGAAAACTTGAACACTGAAGCTTTCTTT. Translation: CSVAWTGENLNTEAFF.